The TCR beta chain described here comes from a study of blood T cell repertoires in COVID-19 (TCRdb year 2020). Background for the entire study: The collaborator samples originated in the United States, Italy and Spain and spanned the acute and convalescent phases of COVID-19. The sample metadata nearly always contained a de-identified subject ID, COVID-19 status, age in years and sex. Deeply sampled blood TCRbeta repertoires from subjects exposed to, actively infected with, or recovered from COVID-19 were included in the dataset. The prospective study material was composed of cDNA or gDNA derived from T cells, B-cell-depleted T cells, or PBMCs. Where available, HLA class I and class II types were taken from metadata supplied by the sample provider and were not determined by assay-based typing. A freely available public database, intended as a resource for researchers studying the immune response to SARS-CoV-2, is where the repertoires were released. Samples were obtained from the ongoing ImmuneRACE study (first 160 participants) and from some 1,200 subjects provided by 6 global collaborators. Overall study outcomes, separate from this receptor: The amount of clinical and demographic metadata varied by source and participant and was provided uncurated.

The immunoSEQ Assay, a bias-controlled multiplex PCR, was used to amplify TCRbeta CDR3 regions from genomic DNA. As for the original processing: The number of nucleated cells in each sample was estimated from the amplification of reference gene primers within the assay. To quantify the absolute abundance of each unique TCRbeta CDR3 rearrangement, sequence reads were collapsed and filtered. For each sample, productive Simpson clonality was calculated by taking the square root of Simpson's diversity index across productive rearrangements. TCRdb holds this immuneACCESS table with in-frame rearrangements only. Some clones are missing; in checked studies, unresolved V genes explain under half, and the rest has no known cause. Clone size and V and J calls were adopted from that table, with D and trimming inferred from the DNA. Across this sample there are about 170,000 clones, with around 89% seen only once. The top ten hold 2% to 2.5% of the sample.

Samples from volunteer blood donors who had recovered from COVID-19 were contributed by a second Seattle source. The collaborating institutions used their own protocols to collect whole blood in K2EDTA tubes. For TCRbeta analysis, collaborator samples were shipped as frozen whole blood, as isolated PBMCs, or as DNA extracted from either sample type. For this clone: This clone's antigen is unknown. Base qualities are not recorded, but no much larger clone differs from it by a single base.

This receptor was taken from a man over 45 who had recovered from COVID-19. Input material: peripheral blood.

The CDR3 region has the sequence CSVARDAYEQYF. The sequenced DNA: TGCAGCGTTGCCAGGGATGCCTACGAGCAGTACTTC. The rearranged segments are TRBV29-1 and TRBJ2-7; a tentative D call is TRBD1 (5 bases match). At the junction V is shortened by 4 bases and J by 2 bases, with 9 bases in between. From the germline V gene, CDR1 is SQVTM and CDR2 is ANQGSEA. From the cysteine through the phenylalanine, the CDR3 covers 12 amino acids. Of all the DNA, just the CDR3 is kept, 36 bases in frame from base 1.